This T cell receptor (beta chain) derives from a study of beta chain features in type 1 diabetes. Study summary: Patients were similar to healthy donors in age and gender (as well as in cell yields).

The CDR3 runs to 18 residues. The V end was cut by 7 bases, the J end by 1 base, with 26 bases between. Every isolated RNA sample was fully reverse transcribed, so sequencing captured expressed TCRB transcripts. The table came from immunoSEQ multiplex PCR; TCRdb's copy has only in-frame clones and leaves some out. Among some 150,000 clones listed, approximately 10% were seen once. This clone was recorded many times. The gene calls are TRBV23-1 and TRBJ2-7; TRBD1 is a possible D gene (5 bases). TRBV23-1 is marked as an open reading frame, function uncertain. This TCR came from a middle-aged woman in good health. The sequenced sample was central memory CD4+ T cells from blood. CDR3 bases: TGCGCCAGCACCTCAGGGCAGGGCAGATGGTCCGCTTCCTACGAGCAGTACTTC. This translates into CASTSGQGRWSASYEQYF.